Listed below are T cell receptor beta chains from one sample, sequenced in a study of CD8+ T cells in alopecia areata. Profiled with immunoSEQ multiplex PCR; TCRdb holds only in-frame clones, not every one. The data contain hundreds of thousands of clones, roughly 50% of them seen just once; the ten biggest clones take up around 1.7%. The sequences come from CD4+ T cells sorted from blood, collected at week 24, from a patient treated with tofacitinib. These receptors originate from a human donor with alopecia areata. CDR3s include the opening cysteine and the closing phenylalanine or tryptophan. The D gene is left open where the match is weak. The size of a clone is reported for some rows only, either as once, few or many, or as a class for expanded clones.

TRBV29-1	.	.	TRBJ1-1	TGCAGCGTCTCGGACAGAATGGACACTGAAGCTTTCTTT	CSVSDRMDTEAFF
TRBV29-1	.	.	TRBJ1-4	TGCAGCGCGGGGGAGACTAATGAAAAACTGTTTTTT	CSAGETNEKLFF
TRBV2	TRBD1	few	TRBJ1-4	TGTGCCAGCAGTGCCGGGACAGGGGATGAAAAACTGTTTTTT	CASSAGTGDEKLFF
TRBV29-1	.	.	TRBJ2-7	TGCAGCGCGGTCCCGGACTCAGCGTCCTACGAGCAGTACTTC	CSAVPDSASYEQYF
TRBV29-1	TRBD1	few	TRBJ1-2	TGCAGCGTAGAGGAGCCTTACGGGACAGGGAACTATGGCTACACCTTC	CSVEEPYGTGNYGYTF
TRBV5-1	TRBD2	.	TRBJ2-5	TGCGCCAGCAGCGATCGGCCCGGGACTAGCGGGGGGGCGATCGGGGAGACCCAGTACTTC	CASSDRPGTSGGAIGETQYF
TRBV29-1	TRBD1	.	TRBJ2-1	TGCAGCGTTGACAGGGGGCGAAGGTACAATGAGCAGTTCTTC	CSVDRGRRYNEQFF
TRBV27	.	.	TRBJ1-4	TGTGCCAGCAGTGGACGTAATGAAAAACTGTTTTTT	CASSGRNEKLFF
TRBV6-5	TRBD2	.	TRBJ2-1	TGTGCCAGCAAACCGGGACTAGCGAACAATGAGCAGTTCTTC	CASKPGLANNEQFF
TRBV28	TRBD1	.	TRBJ1-3	TGTGCCAGCAGTCCTCGACAGGGGAGCTCTGGAAACACCATATATTTT	CASSPRQGSSGNTIYF
TRBV9	.	.	TRBJ2-4	TGTGCCAGCAGCGTAATAGGGTCCGCCAAAAACATTCAGTACTTC	CASSVIGSAKNIQYF
TRBV5-6	TRBD1	.	TRBJ1-4	TGTGCCAGCAGTCGGACAGGGTTGGAAAAACTGTTTTTT	CASSRTGLEKLFF
TRBV5-6	.	once	TRBJ2-5	TGTGCCAGCAGCCGAATTTTCCAGGAGACCCAGTACTTC	CASSRIFQETQYF
TRBV29-1	.	.	TRBJ2-1	TGCAGCGCCGCCGCAGGGCGCGGTGAGCAGTTCTTC	CSAAAGRGEQFF
TRBV30	.	few	TRBJ2-5	TGTGCCTGGAGTGTACTCCACACGGGGACCCAGTACTTC	CAWSVLHTGTQYF
TRBV7-7	.	few	TRBJ2-1	TGTGCTAGCAGCTTAAAGGTAAACGGTGAGCAGTTCTTC	CASSLKVNGEQFF
TRBV7-2	.	.	TRBJ2-3	TGTGCCAGCAGCTTAGGGAGATGGGGGAGCACAGATACGCAGTATTTT	CASSLGRWGSTDTQYF
TRBV9	.	.	TRBJ1-4	TGTGCCAGCAGCCGGACACGTGAAAAACTGTTTTTT	CASSRTREKLFF
TRBV30	TRBD1	.	TRBJ1-5	TGTGCCTGGAGTGTACAGGGGCTTCAGCCCCAGCATTTT	CAWSVQGLQPQHF
TRBV7-9	.	.	TRBJ1-1	TGTGCCAGCAGATCGACGGGGGGGAACACTGAAGCTTTCTTT	CASRSTGGNTEAFF
TRBV6-6	.	.	TRBJ2-3	TGTGCCAGCAGCCGGGGCGAAAGCACAGATACGCAGTATTTT	CASSRGESTDTQYF
TRBV27	.	.	TRBJ2-3	TGTGCCAGCAGTGCCGCGGTAGTCAGCAGAAGCACAGATACGCAGTATTTT	CASSAAVVSRSTDTQYF
TRBV6-1	TRBD1	.	TRBJ1-1	TGTGCCAGCAGTGTCAAGAGGGGGCGGGAGGTAGATCACACTGAAGCTTTCTTT	CASSVKRGREVDHTEAFF
TRBV7-2	.	.	TRBJ2-5	TGTGCCAGCAGCTTCGGCGCGGGTTGGGGACAAGAGACCCAGTACTTC	CASSFGAGWGQETQYF
TRBV30	.	.	TRBJ1-2	TGTGCCTGGACTTTGGGACTCGGAAACTATGGCTACACCTTC	CAWTLGLGNYGYTF
TRBV4-3	TRBD1	.	TRBJ1-4	TGCGCCAGCAGCCAAAACCCCCCAACAGGGGTAAATGAAAAACTGTTTTTT	CASSQNPPTGVNEKLFF
TRBV7-2	TRBD2	.	TRBJ2-7	TGTGCCAGCAGCTTATCGGGGGGCTACGAGCAGTACTTC	CASSLSGGYEQYF
TRBV4-2	TRBD2	.	TRBJ2-5	TGTGCCAGCAGCCAAGTATCTAGCGGGGGTGGAGAGACCCAGTACTTC	CASSQVSSGGGETQYF
TRBV11-1	.	.	TRBJ2-4	TGTGCCAGCAGCAAGGTGGTCGGAGCCAAAAACATTCAGTACTTC	CASSKVVGAKNIQYF
TRBV2	.	.	TRBJ2-7	TGTGCCAGCAGGTACGGGGCCAGCGAAGGCCTCGAGCAGTACTTC	CASRYGASEGLEQYF
TRBV29-1	TRBD1	few	TRBJ2-5	TGCAGCGTTGAGTCCCCTAACAGGGGTCGAGAGACCCAGTACTTC	CSVESPNRGRETQYF
TRBV7-2	TRBD2	.	TRBJ2-5	TGTGCCAGCAGCCCGCGGACTAGCGGGGTGGAGACCCAGTACTTC	CASSPRTSGVETQYF
TRBV7-9	TRBD2	many	TRBJ2-2	TGTGCCAGCGGCCTAGCGGAGAACACCGGGGAGCTGTTTTTT	CASGLAENTGELFF
TRBV6-6	.	few	TRBJ1-1	TGTGCCAGCAGTTACCCGGCCCGGGGAGGCACTGAAGCTTTCTTT	CASSYPARGGTEAFF
TRBV30	.	few	TRBJ2-2	TGTGCCTGGAGTCAGACTAGTGCTGGGGAGCTGTTTTTT	CAWSQTSAGELFF
TRBV29-1	TRBD1	few	TRBJ1-2	TGCAGCGTTGAAGTGGCGGCAGGGGGCCAACGTTATGGCTACACCTTC	CSVEVAAGGQRYGYTF
TRBV30	.	.	TRBJ1-5	TGTGCCTGGAGTGAGGAAGTAGATCAGCCCCAGCATTTT	CAWSEEVDQPQHF
TRBV27	TRBD1	.	TRBJ2-7	TGTGCCAGCAGTTCCCTACTCCGGGACAGGGGCTACGAGCAGTACTTC	CASSSLLRDRGYEQYF
TRBV6-1	TRBD1	few	TRBJ2-7	TGTGCCAGCAGTGAGGGACAGGGGGCCTACGAGCAGTACTTC	CASSEGQGAYEQYF
TRBV29-1	.	.	TRBJ2-1	TGCAGCGCATCGAATCCGGGGTACAATGAGCAGTTCTTC	CSASNPGYNEQFF
TRBV7-2	TRBD1	.	TRBJ2-5	TGTGCCAGCAGCTTAGAGGGACAGTTCCAAGAGACCCAGTACTTC	CASSLEGQFQETQYF
TRBV11-3	.	.	TRBJ2-1	TGTGCCAGCAGCTTAGGGACCGTAGTTATGGATGAGCAGTTCTTC	CASSLGTVVMDEQFF
TRBV29-1	TRBD2	.	TRBJ2-1	TGCAGCGCCGCTCCGGGACTAGCGGGGGCGAGGTCCTACAATGAGCAGTTCTTC	CSAAPGLAGARSYNEQFF
TRBV7-9	.	.	TRBJ2-6	TGTGCCAGCAGCTTCCGACAGCCCTTGGCGGGGGCCAACGTCCTGACTTTC	CASSFRQPLAGANVLTF
TRBV5-1	.	once	TRBJ2-3	TGCGCCAGCAGCTCCGGACACCCAGATACGCAGTATTTT	CASSSGHPDTQYF
TRBV4-3	.	few	TRBJ2-3	TGCGCCAGCAGCCAAGAGGCAGACCTCAGCACAGATACGCAGTATTTT	CASSQEADLSTDTQYF
TRBV15	.	once	TRBJ2-1	TGTGCCACCAGCCCTCATCCCGACAGCTCCTACAATGAGCAGTTCTTC	CATSPHPDSSYNEQFF
TRBV7-2	TRBD1	many	TRBJ1-6	TGTGCCAGCAGCCCGCGGGACAGGGGCTCACCCCTCCACTTT	CASSPRDRGSPLHF
TRBV4-3	.	once	TRBJ2-5	TGCGCCAGCAGCTCCGCAGTACAAGAGACCCAGTACTTC	CASSSAVQETQYF
TRBV2	.	.	TRBJ1-6	TGTGCCAGCAGTGGGGGAGTAGCTTCACCCCTCCACTTT	CASSGGVASPLHF
TRBV6-5	TRBD2	.	TRBJ2-3	TGTGCCAGCAGTTACCGCGGGGGGGCCTCAGATACGCAGTATTTT	CASSYRGGASDTQYF
TRBV7-9	.	few	TRBJ1-1	TGTGCCAGCAGCTCCGGAGGGGAAAGTGGAGCTTTCTTT	CASSSGGESGAFF
TRBV4-2	.	.	TRBJ2-3	TGTGCCAGCAGCCCCCTGTTAGCCACAGATACGCAGTATTTT	CASSPLLATDTQYF
TRBV30	TRBD1	.	TRBJ1-2	TGTGCCTGGATTTCCGGGACAGGGGGCATCGAGATGGGCTACACCTTC	CAWISGTGGIEMGYTF
TRBV7-9	.	.	TRBJ1-6	TGTGCCAGCAGCTTAGGAATGGACAGTCGCGGTTCACCCCTCCACTTT	CASSLGMDSRGSPLHF
TRBV29-1	.	few	TRBJ2-5	TGCAGCGTTAAAATCGAGGATTTTCAGGAGACCCAGTACTTC	CSVKIEDFQETQYF
TRBV7-3	.	few	TRBJ2-6	TGTGCCAGCAGCTCCCCATCCTCTGGGGCCAACGTCCTGACTTTC	CASSSPSSGANVLTF
TRBV29-1	.	.	TRBJ2-5	TGCAGCGTTGCAGGCGGGCTCAGGCGGGAGACCCAGTACTTC	CSVAGGLRRETQYF
TRBV6-5	.	.	TRBJ2-7	TGTGCCAGCAGTGGAGGACAGCGTTCCGAGCAGTACTTC	CASSGGQRSEQYF
TRBV27	TRBD1	.	TRBJ2-7	TGTGCCAGCAGTCCGTGGGACAGGGCCAACGAGCAGTACTTC	CASSPWDRANEQYF